This T cell receptor (beta chain) derives from a study of regulatory T cells in long-lasting Graves disease. As to time point: newly diagnosed GD, antithyroid drugs for less than 3 months. From PBMCs, RNA was extracted and then used to make the TCR library. Graves' disease was diagnosed by American Thyroid Association guidelines. V was pared by 2 bases and J by 5 bases, with 18 bases between. Germline V gene lookup returns CDR1 KGHDR and CDR2 SFDVKD. This CDR3 spans 17 amino acids. This clonotype showed up many times. Its target is unknown. Overall study findings and caveats: TCR diversity was lower in persistent Graves' patients (versus newly diagnosed ones).

TCR beta libraries were built with iRepertoire HTBI primers and Arm-PCR of CDR3 regions. Each CDR3 protein is one row after TCRdb ran MiXCR on the multiplex PCR reads. The sample has about 310,000 distinct CDR3 sequences; about 20% are singletons. This specimen was peripheral blood mononuclear cells (PBMCs), taken at new diagnosis, from a patient treated with antithyroid drugs. The chain links TRBV24-1 to TRBJ2-1, with D possibly TRBD2 on 6 matching bases. The sequence was collected from a female donor with Graves disease. CDR3 coding DNA: TGTGCCACCAGTGATTACTCCTACGGGAGTAGAAACAATGAGCAGTTCTTC. Protein product: CATSDYSYGSRNNEQFF.